The clone carrying this T cell receptor (beta chain) was seen ten or more times. Its antigen remains unidentified. By 5'RACE template switching, TCR cDNA was produced, with a universal primer site and UMIs added in the process. TCRdb reprocessed the 5' RACE reads via MiXCR and lists one record per CDR3 protein. The sample carries some 300,000 distinct CDR3 sequences, about 10% recorded once. This record belongs to a study of T cells after yellow fever vaccination. For the study at large: Any fraction with a low cell number was prepared using SMART-Seq v4 Ultra Low Input.

Findings of the study overall: Only a minor proportion of clonotypes was detected across both CD4 and CD8 compartments. The booster response re-showed most primary clones: 95% to 96% CD4, almost 90% CD8.

Sequenced here: CD4+ T cells sorted from PBMCs, sampled 45 days after the yellow fever booster vaccination. The clonotype was recovered from a man aged 18 to 30 who received the YFV17D yellow fever vaccine.

CDR3 region: CASSYGSDTQYF. The CDR3 DNA sequence: TGTGCCAGCAGCTATGGCTCAGATACGCAGTATTTT. The chain is built from TRBV5-6 and TRBJ2-3; no clear D. V was pared by 3 bases and J by 4 bases, with 6 bases between. The CDR3 is made up of 12 amino acids. Germline assignment: CDR1 SGHDT and CDR2 YYEEEE.